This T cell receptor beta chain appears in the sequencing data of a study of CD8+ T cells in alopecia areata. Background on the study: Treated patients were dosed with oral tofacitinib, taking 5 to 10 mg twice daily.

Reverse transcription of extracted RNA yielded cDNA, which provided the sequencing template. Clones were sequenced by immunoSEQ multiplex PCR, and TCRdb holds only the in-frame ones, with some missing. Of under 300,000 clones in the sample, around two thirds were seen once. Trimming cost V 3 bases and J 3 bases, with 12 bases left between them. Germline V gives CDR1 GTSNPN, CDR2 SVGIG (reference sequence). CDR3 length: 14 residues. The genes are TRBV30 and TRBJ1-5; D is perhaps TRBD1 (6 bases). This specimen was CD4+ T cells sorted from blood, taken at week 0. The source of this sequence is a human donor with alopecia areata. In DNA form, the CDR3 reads TGTGCCTGGAGGCCGGGACACTCCAATCAGCCCCAGCATTTT. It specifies CAWRPGHSNQPQHF. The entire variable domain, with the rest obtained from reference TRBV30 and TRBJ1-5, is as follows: SQTIHQWPATLVQPVGSPLSLECTVEGTSNPNLYWYRQAAGRGLQLLFYSVGIGQISSEVPQNLSASRPQDRQFILSSKKLLLSDSGFYLCAWRPGHSNQPQHFGDGTRLSIL.